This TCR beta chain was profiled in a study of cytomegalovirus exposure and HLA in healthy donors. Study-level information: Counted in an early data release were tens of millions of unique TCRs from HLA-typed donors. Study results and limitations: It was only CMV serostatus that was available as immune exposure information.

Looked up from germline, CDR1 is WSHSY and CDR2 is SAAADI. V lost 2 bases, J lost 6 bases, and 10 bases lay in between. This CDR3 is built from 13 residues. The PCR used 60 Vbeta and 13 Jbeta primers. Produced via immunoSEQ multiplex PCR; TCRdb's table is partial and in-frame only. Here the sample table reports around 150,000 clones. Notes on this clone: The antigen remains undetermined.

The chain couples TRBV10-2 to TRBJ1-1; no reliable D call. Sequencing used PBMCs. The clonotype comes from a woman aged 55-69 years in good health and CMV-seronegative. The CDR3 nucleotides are TGCGCCAGCAGTGAGCCAGGAGGCGCTGAAGCTTTCTTT. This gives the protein CASSEPGGAEAFF.